This T cell receptor (beta chain) originates from a study of blood T cell repertoires in COVID-19. Study-wide context: Collection of acute and convalescent COVID-19 samples took place in the United States, Italy and Spain. PBMCs, B-cell-depleted T cells, or T cells provided the cDNA or gDNA that made up the material.

CDR1 is SGHRS and CDR2 is YFSETQ in the germline V gene. The V gene lost 2 bases and the J gene lost 5 bases, with 10 bases spanning the gap. The length of the CDR3 is 13 residues. Original data processing: Using reference gene primer amplification, nucleated cell counts were estimated. Only in-frame clones appear in the TCRdb table, and some are missing; sequencing was by immunoSEQ multiplex PCR. V and J calls and clone size are copied from that table; D and trimming were computed from the DNA. The sample yields some 250,000 clones, about 91% seen once. Participant-given clinical history determined each cohort assignment.

This receptor was identified in a human donor in a cohort exposed to, infected with or recovered from COVID-19 (not recorded which). The donor label of this sample is uncertain. What was sequenced was PBMCs or T cells enriched from blood (not recorded which). This chain links TRBV5-1 with TRBJ1-1; D not resolved. The CDR3 here is CASSFSGGTEAFF. The CDR3 nucleotides are TGCGCCAGCAGCTTTTCGGGCGGGACTGAAGCTTTCTTT. The entire variable domain, with the rest obtained from reference TRBV5-1 and TRBJ1-1, is as follows: KAGVTQTPRYLIKTRGQQVTLSCSPISGHRSVSWYQQTPGQGLQFLFEYFSETQRNKGNFPGRFSGRQFSNSRSEMNVSTLELGDSALYLCASSFSGGTEAFFGQGTRLTVV.